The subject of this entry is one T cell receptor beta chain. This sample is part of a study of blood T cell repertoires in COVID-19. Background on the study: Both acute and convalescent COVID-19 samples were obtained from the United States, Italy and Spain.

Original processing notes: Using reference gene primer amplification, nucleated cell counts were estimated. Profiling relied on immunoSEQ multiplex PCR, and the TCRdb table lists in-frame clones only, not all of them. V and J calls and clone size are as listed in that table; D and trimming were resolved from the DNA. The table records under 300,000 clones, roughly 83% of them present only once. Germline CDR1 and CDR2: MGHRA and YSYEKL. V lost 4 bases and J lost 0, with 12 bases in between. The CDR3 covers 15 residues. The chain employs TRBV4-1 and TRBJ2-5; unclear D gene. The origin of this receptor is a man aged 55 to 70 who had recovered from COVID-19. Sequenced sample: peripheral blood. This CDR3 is CASSPPGGYQETQYF. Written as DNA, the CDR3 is TGCGCCAGCAGCCCCCCGGGTGGGTACCAAGAGACCCAGTACTTC.